Included here is one T cell receptor (beta chain) sequence, with context. It has no known antigen specificity. Per-base qualities were not stored, and no clone one base away is much larger. The record originates from a study of shared clonotypes between healthy human individuals (dated by TCRdb to 2020 to 2022). Notes on the research overall: A couple of women and three men aged 18 to 49 years were included in the cohort. For each donor, CD4 naive and CD4 memory were each run on three plates, CD8 naive on two plates, and CD8 memory on one plate. The study deeply sequenced blood TCR repertoires of five healthy adults to estimate repertoire size and the extent of clonotype sharing between individuals. To increase sequencing depth and limit assay-specific biases, TCR repertoire library preparation and sequencing were carried out by different laboratories using diverse techniques. Leukapheresis yielded between about 0.85 and 9.5 billion PBMCs per donor. What the authors observed across the whole study: Compared with non-shared clonotypes, clonotypes shared by all four sorted-subset donors had higher generation probabilities. Even with the large sequencing depth, rarefaction of the sorted-subset datasets indicated that sequencing was incomplete. Sampling was restricted to blood, and TCR repertoires in tissues likely differ from the TCR repertoires found in blood. Based on pairwise subsampling, the degree of clonotype sharing among donors was expected to be affected by sequencing depth. When several donors were compared, the shared fraction of clonotypes was about 5% for naive CD4, roughly 3.4% for naive CD8, roughly 2.3% for memory CD4, and roughly 0.43% for memory CD8. The small number of donors limited the genetic and exposure-history diversity represented. Naive subsets generally had larger estimated clonotype richness than memory subsets.

The donors were healthy, HIV-negative adults with no recently reported acute infections or vaccinations. Every donor was a Caucasian adult residing in Nashville, Tennessee, USA. Magnetic negative selection was used to enrich CD4+ T cells, after which naive cells were positively selected on CD45RA and the negative fraction became the memory subset. After blood collection by leukapheresis, PBMCs were isolated using Ficoll-Histopaque density gradient centrifugation and then cryopreserved in the vapor phase of liquid nitrogen. Purity and quantity of every magnetically sorted T cell population were checked by analytical flow cytometry. Genomic DNA was isolated from each sorted fraction and quantified by UV absorbance on a Nanodrop 2000c. TCR CDR3 regions were amplified from genomic DNA by multiplex PCR using the deep immunoSEQ assay. Genomic DNA extracted from each cell subset was distributed evenly over all wells of several immunoSEQ 96-well plates, and each plate served as one replicate. For sorted subsets, approximately 210 ng of genomic DNA, equivalent to tens of thousands of T cell genomes, went into each replicate PCR. The purified libraries were quantified using a Qubit 3.0 fluorometer, sized with a Bioanalyzer 2100, and then quantified again using the KAPA Library Quantification kit. Each immunoSEQ 96-well plate was sequenced on its own single-read 150-cycle Illumina NextSeq 550 flow cell. The study's processing was this. Because the immunoSEQ output included only junctional sequences and no quality scores, the filtering could not be the same as the filtering used for full-length reads. Sequences were annotated with PyIR, a Python wrapper for IgBLAST v1.9, and V/J genes and CDR3 were assigned using IMGT germline references. Reads were removed for weak V/J assignments (E-value above 1e-6), missing CDR3, stop codons, out-of-frame junctions, or ambiguous translated residues. A V3J clonotype was defined by an identical inferred V gene, J gene, and CDR3 amino acid sequence. To compute the percentage overlap between repertoires, the number of shared unique clonotypes was divided by the size of the smaller repertoire. Three approaches were used to assess repertoire richness: RTK rarefaction, the Chao1 estimator, and Recon v2.1 estimates of unobserved clonotypes. OLGA was used to compute generation probabilities for all TCRbeta clonotypes that the gDNA method yielded from a few donors. Drawn from immuneACCESS, this table holds only the in-frame rearrangements with V and J called that TCRdb kept. Clones are partly lost; checked studies trace under half to an unresolved V gene and leave the rest unexplained. From that table come the V and J calls and clone size; the DNA was used to work out D and trimming. The sample yields around 2,000,000 clones; roughly 96% were counted once. 0.13% of the sample comes from the top ten.

There are 14 amino acids in the CDR3, from cysteine to phenylalanine inclusive. CDR3 DNA only is kept here, 42 bases in frame from base 1. After removal of 8 bases from V and 1 base from J, the junction retains 6 bases not matched to a gene. CDR1 and CDR2 were assigned from the germline V gene as ENHRY and SYGVKD. This TCR came from a man younger than 35 in good health. The specimen sequenced was naive CD4+ T cells sorted from blood. What the cell subset or site label conveys for this sample: CD45RA+ positively selected. The chain joins TRBV10-3 to TRBJ1-1, and 8 junctional nucleotides match TRBD1. The CDR3 reads CAIQGQAKNTEAFF. The DNA sequence is TGTGCCATCCAGGGACAGGCAAAGAACACTGAAGCTTTCTTT.